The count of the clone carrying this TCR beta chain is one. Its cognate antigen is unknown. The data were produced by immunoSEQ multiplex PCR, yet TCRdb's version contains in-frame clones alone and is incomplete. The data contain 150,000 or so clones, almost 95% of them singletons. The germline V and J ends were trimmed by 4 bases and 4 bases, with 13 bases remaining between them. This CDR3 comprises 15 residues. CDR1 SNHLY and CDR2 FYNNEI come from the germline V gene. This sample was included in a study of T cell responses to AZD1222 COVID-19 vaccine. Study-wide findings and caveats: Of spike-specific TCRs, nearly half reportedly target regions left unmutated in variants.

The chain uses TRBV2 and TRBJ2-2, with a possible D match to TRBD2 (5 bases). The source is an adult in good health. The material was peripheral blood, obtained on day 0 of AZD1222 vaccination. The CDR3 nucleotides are TGTGCCAGCAGTGTTACACACGGGGTCACCGGGGAGCTGTTTTTT. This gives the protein CASSVTHGVTGELFF.